Each of the 30 T cell receptor beta chains below was sequenced from the same sample in a study of identical twins. TCRdb re-derived calls from the 5' RACE reads in MiXCR, one entry per CDR3 protein. The data show 500,000 or so distinct CDR3 sequences, under 25% seen once. These records were also assigned to another study, of T cells expressing NK-cell markers.

The sequenced sample consisted of CD4+ T cells sorted from blood. The receptors were sampled from a young woman in good health.

This clonotype showed up just a few times. The rearrangement joins TRBV12-3 or TRBV12-4 to TRBJ1-3, with D uncertain. This CDR3 comprises 15 residues. V lost 5 bases to trimming and J lost 0 bases, with 11 bases between them. The chain's CDR3 is CASSPTRGSGNTIYF. As DNA, the CDR3 is TGTGCCAGCAGTCCCACGCGTGGCTCTGGAAACACCATATATTTT.

The chain links TRBV12-3 or TRBV12-4 to TRBJ2-7, with 9 bases fitting TRBD1. CDR3 length equals 14 residues. V was pared by 3 bases and J by 5 bases, with 5 bases of the junction left unmatched. CDR3 in amino acids: CASSFLQGAHEQYF. The CDR3, as DNA: TGTGCCAGCAGTTTTTTACAGGGGGCCCACGAGCAGTACTTC.

This clonotype was seen only a few times. J is TRBJ2-7 and V is TRBV5-1, with 11 bases matching TRBD2. The V segment lost 4 bases and the J segment 3 bases; nucleotides outside the gene matches: 9. The V gene's germline CDR1 is SGHRS and CDR2 YFSETQ. The CDR3 is 16 residues long. The chain's CDR3 is CASSPTTGTSGYEQYF. DNA for the CDR3: TGCGCCAGCAGCCCGACCACCGGGACTAGCGGCTACGAGCAGTACTTC. The whole variable domain, remainder taken from reference TRBV5-1 and TRBJ2-7, is KAGVTQTPRYLIKTRGQQVTLSCSPISGHRSVSWYQQTPGQGLQFLFEYFSETQRNKGNFPGRFSGRQFSNSRSEMNVSTLELGDSALYLCASSPTTGTSGYEQYFGPGTRLTVT.

This chain links TRBV2 with TRBJ2-7, with D possibly matching TRBD2 (5 bases). Germline V gene lookup returns CDR1 SNHLY and CDR2 FYNNEI. The CDR3 has 11 amino acids. Trimming left V 7 bases short and J 2 bases short, with 6 bases between. The CDR3 DNA sequence: TGTGCCAGCACCGGGGCCTACGAGCAGTACTTC. Encoded protein: CASTGAYEQYF. The full variable domain, its missing parts supplied by reference TRBV2 and TRBJ2-7, is EPEVTQTPSHQVTQMGQEVILRCVPISNHLYFYWYRQILGQKVEFLVSFYNNEISEKSEIFDDQFSVERPDGSNFTLKIRSTKLEDSAMYFCASTGAYEQYFGPGTRLTVT.

The chain recombines TRBV20-1 with TRBJ2-6, with 8 nucleotides matching TRBD2. This CDR3 has 16 amino acids. Unmatched junction bases numbered 7, after V lost 6 bases and J lost 0 bases. CDR1 is DFQATT and CDR2 is SNEGSKA in the germline V gene (reference sequence). CDR3 nucleotide sequence: TGCAGTGCGGCGGGGGGATCCTACTCTGGGGCCAACGTCCTGACTTTC. Amino acid sequence: CSAAGGSYSGANVLTF.

For this clonotype: A much larger clone differs by one base, so this may be a read error. The J gene is TRBJ1-1, the V gene TRBV6-2 or TRBV6-3, with 7 positions matching TRBD1. Trimming removed 7 bases from V and 3 bases from J; junction bases left unmatched: 5. The CDR3 contains 13 residues. The germline gives CDR1 MNHEY, CDR2 SVGEGT. Here the CDR3 reads CASTNQGDTEAFF. The CDR3 bases are TGTGCCAGCACCAATCAGGGGGACACTGAAGCTTTCTTT.

This clonotype came up many times. The chain links TRBV28 to TRBJ2-1, with 13 bases matching TRBD2. Germline V CDR1 and CDR2: MDHEN, SYDVKM. The CDR3 length is 16 residues. With V trimmed by 6 bases and J by 8 bases, 10 bases remained unmatched. This chain's CDR3 is CASSPGTSGTADEQFF. In nucleotides, the CDR3 is TGTGCCAGCAGCCCCGGGACTAGCGGGACGGCGGATGAGCAGTTCTTC.

This chain uses TRBV5-1 with TRBJ1-6, with 8 bases that match TRBD1. This CDR3 contains 16 residues. The J segment lost 7 bases and the V segment lost 4 bases, leaving 10 bases of the junction unmatched. CDR1 is SGHRS, CDR2 YFSETQ, per germline. The CDR3 loop is CASSVGQGAYNSPLHF. The DNA of the CDR3 is TGCGCCAGCAGCGTAGGACAGGGCGCTTACAATTCACCCCTCCACTTT.

The chain has TRBV29-1 and TRBJ2-7, with 11 bases fitting TRBD2. Per the germline V gene, CDR1 is SQVTM and CDR2 is ANQGSEA. The V segment lost 6 bases and the J segment 1 base; nucleotides outside the gene matches: 2. This CDR3 has 13 amino acids. The CDR3 protein is CSVGLAESYEQYF. The CDR3 nucleotides are TGCAGCGTGGGACTAGCGGAGTCCTACGAGCAGTACTTC.

V usage is TRBV5-1 and J usage is TRBJ1-2; 9 bases align to TRBD1. Per the germline V gene, CDR1 is SGHRS and CDR2 is YFSETQ. CDR3 length: 16 residues. V lost 2 bases and J lost 0; bases outside the gene matches: 5. CDR3 in amino acids: CASSLWDRASNYGYTF. CDR3 DNA sequence: TGCGCCAGCAGCTTATGGGACAGGGCCTCTAACTATGGCTACACCTTC.

V usage is TRBV6-1 and J usage is TRBJ1-1; D call uncertain. The CDR3 has 13 residues. V lost 7 bases and J lost 4, with 13 bases in between. Germline-derived CDR1 and CDR2 are MNHNS and SASEGT. Written as DNA, the CDR3 is TGTGCCAGCACCCTCCGGCGGGGCACTGAAGCTTTCTTT. Translating gives CASTLRRGTEAFF.

This clonotype was recorded at least ten times. This rearrangement joins TRBV4-1 to TRBJ1-5; D not certain. The CDR3 sequence is 13 residues long. V shed 4 bases and J shed 4 bases, with 8 bases lying between them. Germline loops: CDR1 MGHRA, CDR2 YSYEKL. The DNA of the CDR3 is TGCGCCAGCAGCCCTCAGGAGAATCAGCCCCAGCATTTT. Its protein is CASSPQENQPQHF.

The chain recombines TRBV20-1 with TRBJ2-1, with 8 bases fitting TRBD2. After removal of 5 bases from V and 9 bases from J, the junction contained 6 bases not matched to a gene. This CDR3 spans 12 amino acids. CDR1 DFQATT and CDR2 SNEGSKA come from the germline V gene (reference sequence). The CDR3 coding sequence is TGCAGTGCTCCGCCAGCGGGAGTTGAGCAGTTCTTC. Protein: CSAPPAGVEQFF.

This sequence joins TRBV27 and TRBJ2-6, with D hard to call. Germline CDR1 MNHEY, CDR2 SMNVEV (reference sequence). Trimming pared 5 bases from V and 2 bases from J, leaving 13 bases between. CDR3 length: 16 residues. The CDR3 nucleotides are TGTGCCAGCAGTCCGGGCCTTATAACTGGGGCCAACGTCCTGACTTTC. Translation: CASSPGLITGANVLTF.

The V call is TRBV6-2 or TRBV6-3, the J call TRBJ2-7; the match to TRBD2 covers 11 bases. The CDR3 totals 14 residues. From germline, CDR1 is MNHEY and CDR2 SVGEGT. Losses at the gene ends were 7 bases for V and 6 bases for J; bases not matched to a gene: 8. The CDR3 reads CASTLGLAGGEQYF. As DNA, the CDR3 is TGTGCCAGCACCTTAGGGCTAGCGGGAGGCGAGCAGTACTTC.

This chain links TRBV5-1 with TRBJ1-1, with 9 nucleotides matching TRBD1. The V segment lost 0 bases and the J segment 3 bases; nucleotides outside the gene matches: 6. Germline CDR1 reads SGHRS; CDR2 reads YFSETQ. The CDR3 contains 16 residues. CDR3 region: CASSLEGQGGYTEAFF. The CDR3 nucleotides read TGCGCCAGCAGCTTGGAGGGACAGGGAGGGTACACTGAAGCTTTCTTT. Supplemented by reference TRBV5-1 and TRBJ1-1, the full variable domain reads KAGVTQTPRYLIKTRGQQVTLSCSPISGHRSVSWYQQTPGQGLQFLFEYFSETQRNKGNFPGRFSGRQFSNSRSEMNVSTLELGDSALYLCASSLEGQGGYTEAFFGQGTRLTVV.

The table lists this clonotype with a few counts. The CDR3 region is CASSRNSRGGEKLFF. The CDR3 coding sequence is TGTGCCAGCAGCCGAAATTCAAGGGGAGGCGAAAAACTGTTTTTT. The chain carries TRBV6-1 and TRBJ1-4; tentatively, D is TRBD1 (5 bases). CDR1 and CDR2 (germline): MNHNS, SASEGT. Trimming left V 6 bases short and J 8 bases short, with 19 bases between. CDR3 length: 15 amino acids.

CDR3 DNA: TGTGCCAGCAGCTTGGATAGCCAGGCTACCTACGAGCAGTACTTC. Amino acid sequence: CASSLDSQATYEQYF. This chain uses TRBV5-4 with TRBJ2-7; the D is unclear. V gave up 0 bases and J gave up 2 bases, with 12 bases separating them. The germline V gene has CDR1 SGHNT and CDR2 YYREEE (reference sequence). The CDR3 runs to 15 residues.

This clonotype was counted between two and nine times. Written as DNA, the CDR3 is TGTGCCAGCAGTTACCTGGAAAACGGAAACACCATATATTTT. This translates into CASSYLENGNTIYF. The J gene is TRBJ1-3, the V gene TRBV6-5, with D hard to call. Trimming took off 2 bases at V and 4 bases at J, with 9 bases between the two ends. CDR3 length equals 14 residues. Germline V gives CDR1 MNHEY, CDR2 SVGAGI.

This clonotype was detected only a few times. The chain employs TRBV5-1 and TRBJ2-2; no firm D call. This CDR3 region has 15 residues. V was shortened by 1 base and J by 0 bases, with 7 bases between the two germline ends. The germline gives CDR1 SGHRS, CDR2 YFSETQ. The CDR3 region is CASSLPSTNTGELFF. CDR3 in DNA: TGCGCCAGCAGCTTGCCTTCCACGAACACCGGGGAGCTGTTTTTT.

V gene TRBV20-1 combines with J gene TRBJ2-2; TRBD1 matches 11 bases. After removal of 0 bases from V and 4 bases from J, the junction contained 4 bases not matched to a gene. Germline CDR1 is DFQATT and CDR2 is SNEGSKA (reference sequence). This CDR3 is built from 16 residues. CDR3: CSARDAGQGGTGELFF. CDR3 sequence (DNA): TGCAGTGCTAGAGACGCGGGACAGGGGGGCACCGGGGAGCTGTTTTTT.

The chain recombines TRBV15 with TRBJ2-1; the match to TRBD2 covers 7 bases. The CDR3 contains 15 residues. V was clipped by 1 base and J by 4 bases; unmatched bases: 4. The V gene's germline CDR1 is LNHNV and CDR2 YYDKDF (reference sequence). The CDR3 DNA is TGTGCCACCAGCAGAGGGGCTAGCGGTTACAATGAGCAGTTCTTC. Translation: CATSRGASGYNEQFF.

J is TRBJ2-7 and V is TRBV7-9; D may match TRBD1 or TRBD2 (6 bases each). The germline V and J ends were trimmed by 4 bases and 4 bases, with 20 bases remaining between them. There are 16 residues in the CDR3. The V gene's germline CDR1 is SEHNR and CDR2 FQNEAQ (reference sequence). CDR3 in amino acids: CASSSVWGADVYEQYF. CDR3 DNA: TGTGCCAGCAGCTCCGTCTGGGGGGCGGATGTTTACGAGCAGTACTTC. The whole variable domain, filled in from reference TRBV7-9 and TRBJ2-7, reads DTGVSQNPRHKITKRGQNVTFRCDPISEHNRLYWYRQTLGQGPEFLTYFQNEAQLEKSRLLSDRFSAERPKGSFSTLEIQRTEQGDSAMYLCASSSVWGADVYEQYFGPGTRLTVT.

The chain links TRBV5-1 to TRBJ2-7; 10 nucleotides agree with TRBD2. After removal of 2 bases from V and 2 bases from J, the junction contained 7 bases not matched to a gene. Germline V lookup: CDR1 SGHRS, CDR2 YFSETQ. This CDR3 region has 16 residues. In nucleotides, the CDR3 is TGCGCCAGCAGCTTTTCCGGGACTAGCGACACCTACGAGCAGTACTTC. This gives the protein CASSFSGTSDTYEQYF. Based on the CDR3 plus reference TRBV5-1 and TRBJ2-7, the full variable domain is KAGVTQTPRYLIKTRGQQVTLSCSPISGHRSVSWYQQTPGQGLQFLFEYFSETQRNKGNFPGRFSGRQFSNSRSEMNVSTLELGDSALYLCASSFSGTSDTYEQYFGPGTRLTVT.

This chain connects TRBV9 to TRBJ2-1; possibly TRBD1 for D (5 bases). The CDR3 has 15 residues. V lost 0 bases to trimming and J lost 7 bases, with 14 bases between them. The germline V gene has CDR1 SGDLS and CDR2 YYNGEE. The CDR3 loop is CASSVGGLTRNEQFF. The CDR3 region has the DNA TGTGCCAGCAGCGTAGGGGGCCTCACGCGGAATGAGCAGTTCTTC.

The V and J genes are TRBV29-1 and TRBJ2-6; 8 nucleotides align to TRBD1. CDR3 length equals 17 residues. The germline V gene encodes CDR1 SQVTM and CDR2 ANQGSEA. The V gene end was trimmed by 6 bases and the J gene end by 4 bases; junction bases not matched to a gene: 14. The CDR3 region is CSVGPKTGVGGANVLTF. The DNA for the CDR3 is TGCAGCGTCGGCCCCAAGACAGGGGTCGGCGGGGCCAACGTCCTGACTTTC.

The rearrangement links TRBV12-3 or TRBV12-4 to TRBJ1-3; no definite D call. V was trimmed by 5 bases and J by 0 bases, leaving 8 bases between them. This CDR3 is built from 14 residues. CDR3 nucleotides: TGTGCCAGCAGTCCCTCGAACTCTGGAAACACCATATATTTT. It encodes CASSPSNSGNTIYF.

J is TRBJ2-5 and V is TRBV29-1; maybe TRBD2 (6 bases). The germline gives CDR1 SQVTM, CDR2 ANQGSEA. The CDR3 consists of 14 residues. Between the trimmed V and J ends, which lost 7 bases and 4 bases, there was a span of 19 bases. The CDR3 coding sequence is TGCAGCGCCATGGGGGGTTTGAGGGTAGAGACCCAGTACTTC. This codes for CSAMGGLRVETQYF.

The V gene is TRBV15, the J gene TRBJ1-2; perhaps TRBD1 as D (5 bases). Trimming pared 0 bases from V and 1 base from J, leaving 6 bases between. Germline loops: CDR1 LNHNV, CDR2 YYDKDF (reference sequence). The length of the CDR3 is 14 residues. This chain's CDR3 is CATSRDRDNYGYTF. The CDR3 DNA sequence: TGTGCCACCAGCAGAGACAGGGATAACTATGGCTACACCTTC.

V is TRBV6-1 and J is TRBJ2-2; D uncertain. CDR3 size: 14 residues. Per germline, CDR1 MNHNS and CDR2 SASEGT. V gave up 8 bases and J gave up 0 bases, with 10 bases separating them. CDR3 sequence reads: CASGLAANTGELFF. CDR3 sequence (DNA): TGTGCCAGCGGCCTGGCGGCGAACACCGGGGAGCTGTTTTTT.